Listed below are T cell receptor beta chains from one sample, sequenced in a study of T cells in tuberculosis. Profiling relied on immunoSEQ multiplex PCR, and the TCRdb table lists in-frame clones only, not all of them. The data contain 50,000 to 65,000 clones, approximately 88% of them singletons. Material: CD1b-GMM tetramer-negative cells sorted from PBMCs. These receptors came from an adult woman with latent tuberculosis. The CDR3 runs from the conserved cysteine through the conserved F or W. D genes are given only for firm matches.

v_gene: TRBV9; j_gene: TRBJ2-7; d_gene: TRBD2; CDR3aa: CASSALRLAGVYEQYF; CDR3nt: TGTGCCAGCAGCGCCCTTCGACTAGCGGGAGTCTACGAGCAGTACTTC
v_gene: TRBV19; j_gene: TRBJ2-1; d_gene: NA; CDR3aa: CASTLTYSSYNEQFF; CDR3nt: TGTGCCAGTACCTTAACCTACAGCTCCTACAATGAGCAGTTCTTC
v_gene: TRBV19; j_gene: TRBJ2-4; d_gene: TRBD1; CDR3aa: CASGRQGENIQYF; CDR3nt: TGTGCCAGTGGTAGACAGGGGGAAAACATTCAGTACTTC
v_gene: TRBV18; j_gene: TRBJ2-7; d_gene: NA; CDR3aa: CASSPARGYEQYF; CDR3nt: TGTGCCAGCTCACCAGCCCGGGGATACGAGCAGTACTTC
v_gene: TRBV29-1; j_gene: TRBJ1-6; d_gene: NA; CDR3aa: CSVLIHRKGNSPLHF; CDR3nt: TGCAGCGTACTTATACACAGGAAGGGGAATTCACCCCTCCACTTT
v_gene: TRBV4-2; j_gene: TRBJ2-5; d_gene: NA; CDR3aa: CASSQDLSGGASQETQYF; CDR3nt: TGTGCCAGCAGCCAAGATCTAAGTGGAGGGGCGAGTCAAGAGACCCAGTACTTC
v_gene: TRBV5-4; j_gene: TRBJ2-2; d_gene: TRBD2; CDR3aa: CASSGRAGDTGELFF; CDR3nt: TGTGCCAGCAGCGGGCGAGCGGGGGACACCGGGGAGCTGTTTTTT
v_gene: TRBV19; j_gene: TRBJ2-5; d_gene: NA; CDR3aa: CASSPGLLQETQYF; CDR3nt: TGTGCCAGTAGCCCCGGACTTCTCCAAGAGACCCAGTACTTC
v_gene: TRBV6-4; j_gene: TRBJ2-2; d_gene: TRBD1; CDR3aa: CASSALSGTGTANTGELFF; CDR3nt: TGTGCCAGCAGTGCCCTTTCCGGGACAGGGACCGCGAACACCGGGGAGCTGTTTTTT
v_gene: TRBV2; j_gene: TRBJ1-5; d_gene: NA; CDR3aa: CASSGGLSNQPQHF; CDR3nt: TGTGCCAGCAGTGGCGGGTTGAGCAATCAGCCCCAGCATTTT
v_gene: TRBV7-7; j_gene: TRBJ2-7; d_gene: NA; CDR3aa: CASSLGPPRYYEQYF; CDR3nt: TGTGCTAGCAGCTTAGGGCCTCCTAGGTACTACGAGCAGTACTTC
v_gene: TRBV18; j_gene: TRBJ1-3; d_gene: NA; CDR3aa: CASSGQNEDTIYF; CDR3nt: TGTGCCAGCTCAGGACAGAACGAGGACACCATATATTTT
v_gene: TRBV6-4; j_gene: TRBJ2-2; d_gene: TRBD1; CDR3aa: CASSAQGASTGELFF; CDR3nt: TGTGCCAGCAGTGCCCAGGGGGCGAGCACCGGGGAGCTGTTTTTT
v_gene: TRBV5-1; j_gene: TRBJ2-7; d_gene: TRBD1; CDR3aa: CASSGGQSSSYEQYF; CDR3nt: TGCGCCAGCAGCGGGGGACAGTCCAGCTCCTACGAGCAGTACTTC